This T cell receptor (beta chain) originates from a study of T cell repertoires in cytomegalovirus infection. The wider study: Alongside well-studied HLA-B-restricted CMV epitopes, recently identified HLA-C-restricted CMV epitopes were also used. Public TCR beta signatures indicated both CMV infection and matching HLA type. Study results and limitations: Clonotype analysis showed dominance of the ex vivo response by HLA-C-restricted CMV-specific TCR beta clonotypes. Carriers of CMV and the relevant HLA type were discriminated by public TCR beta frequency.

Trimming removed 4 bases from V and 2 bases from J, with 12 bases in between. Per germline, CDR1 SNHLY and CDR2 FYNNEI. This CDR3 spans 14 amino acids. From the reads, TCRdb called clonotypes with MiXCR, one entry per CDR3 protein. This repertoire shows 640,000 or so distinct CDR3 sequences, around a third found once; its top ten account for 15% to 20%. As to this clonotype: Its antigen is still unknown.

This specimen was cultured PBMCs, taken from culture after CMV antigen stimulation. The V call is TRBV2, the J call TRBJ2-7, with D perhaps assigned TRBD1 or TRBD2 (6 bases each). The receptor was derived from a human donor in good health (CMV status not recorded). Some clones in this sample may be carry-over from other donors' samples. CDR3 protein: CASSARGRPYEQYF. The CDR3 DNA reads as TGTGCCAGCAGTGCCCGGGGGCGACCCTACGAGCAGTACTTC.